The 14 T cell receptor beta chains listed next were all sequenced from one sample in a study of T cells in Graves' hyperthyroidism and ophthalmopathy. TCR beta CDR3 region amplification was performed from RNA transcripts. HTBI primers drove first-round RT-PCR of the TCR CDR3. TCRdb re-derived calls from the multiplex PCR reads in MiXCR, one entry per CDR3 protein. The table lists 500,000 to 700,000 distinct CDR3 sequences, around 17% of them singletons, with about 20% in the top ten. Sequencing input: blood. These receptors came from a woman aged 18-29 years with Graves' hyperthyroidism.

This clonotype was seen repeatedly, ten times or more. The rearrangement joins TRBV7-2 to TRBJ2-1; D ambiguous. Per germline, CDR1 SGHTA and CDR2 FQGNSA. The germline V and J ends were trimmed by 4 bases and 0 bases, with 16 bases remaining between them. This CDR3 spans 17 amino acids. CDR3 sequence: CASSSYFRLSSYNEQFF. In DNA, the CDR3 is TGTGCCAGCAGCTCTTACTTCAGGTTAAGCTCCTACAATGAGCAGTTCTTC.

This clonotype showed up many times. The chain's CDR3 is CASSYSPSGRASYEQYF. The CDR3 DNA reads TGTGCCAGCAGTTACAGTCCCTCGGGACGGGCTTCCTACGAGCAGTACTTC. The chain couples TRBV6-6 to TRBJ2-7; TRBD1 or TRBD2 may be the D gene (5 bases each). CDR1 and CDR2 from the germline V gene are MNHNY and SVGAGI (reference sequence). V gave up 2 bases and J gave up 1 base, with 18 bases separating them. The CDR3 contains 17 residues.

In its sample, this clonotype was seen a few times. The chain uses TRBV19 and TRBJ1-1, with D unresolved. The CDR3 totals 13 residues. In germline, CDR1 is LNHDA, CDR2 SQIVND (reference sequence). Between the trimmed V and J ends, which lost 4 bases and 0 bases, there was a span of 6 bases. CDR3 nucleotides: TGTGCCAGTAGTAAAGAGGTGAACACTGAAGCTTTCTTT. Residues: CASSKEVNTEAFF.

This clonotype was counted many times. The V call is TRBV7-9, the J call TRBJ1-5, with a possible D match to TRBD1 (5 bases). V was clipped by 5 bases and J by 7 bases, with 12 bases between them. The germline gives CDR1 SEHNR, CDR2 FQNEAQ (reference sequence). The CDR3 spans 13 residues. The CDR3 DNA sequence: TGTGCCAGCAGCGCAGCGGGGGACCAGCCCCAGCATTTT. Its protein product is CASSAAGDQPQHF.

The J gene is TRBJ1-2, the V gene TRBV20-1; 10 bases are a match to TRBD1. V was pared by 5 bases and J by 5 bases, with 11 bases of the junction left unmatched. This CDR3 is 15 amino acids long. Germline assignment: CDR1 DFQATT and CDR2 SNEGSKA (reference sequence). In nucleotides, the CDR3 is TGCAGTGCTTACGACAGGGGGCAAAACTGGTATGGCTACACCTTC. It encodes CSAYDRGQNWYGYTF.

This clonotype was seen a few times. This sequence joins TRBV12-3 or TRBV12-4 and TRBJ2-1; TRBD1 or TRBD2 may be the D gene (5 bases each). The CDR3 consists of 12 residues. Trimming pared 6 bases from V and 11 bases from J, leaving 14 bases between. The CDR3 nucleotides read TGTGCCAGCAGCCCAACCGGGACCAAGCAGTTCTTC. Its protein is CASSPTGTKQFF.

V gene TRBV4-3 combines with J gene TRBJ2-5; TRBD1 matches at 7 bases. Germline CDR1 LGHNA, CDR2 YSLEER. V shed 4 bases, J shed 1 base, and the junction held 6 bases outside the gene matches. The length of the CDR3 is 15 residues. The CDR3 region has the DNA TGCGCCAGCAGCCGGGACGGACAGGCCCAAGAGACCCAGTACTTC. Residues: CASSRDGQAQETQYF.

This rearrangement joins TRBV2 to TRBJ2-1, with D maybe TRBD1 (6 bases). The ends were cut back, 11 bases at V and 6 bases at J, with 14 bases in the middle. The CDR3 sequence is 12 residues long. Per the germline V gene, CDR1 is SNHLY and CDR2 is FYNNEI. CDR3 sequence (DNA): TGTGCCGGAAACAGGGTTGGCAATGAGCAGTTCTTC. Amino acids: CAGNRVGNEQFF. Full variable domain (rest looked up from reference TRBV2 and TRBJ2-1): EPEVTQTPSHQVTQMGQEVILRCVPISNHLYFYWYRQILGQKVEFLVSFYNNEISEKSEIFDDQFSVERPDGSNFTLKIRSTKLEDSAMYFCAGNRVGNEQFFGPGTRLTVL.

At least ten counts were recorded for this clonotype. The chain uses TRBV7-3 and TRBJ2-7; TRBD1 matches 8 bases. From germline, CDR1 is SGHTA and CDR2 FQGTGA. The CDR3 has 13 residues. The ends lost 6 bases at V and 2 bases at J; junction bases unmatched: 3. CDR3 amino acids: CASRTTGAYEQYF. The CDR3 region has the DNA TGTGCCAGCAGGACGACAGGGGCCTACGAGCAGTACTTC.

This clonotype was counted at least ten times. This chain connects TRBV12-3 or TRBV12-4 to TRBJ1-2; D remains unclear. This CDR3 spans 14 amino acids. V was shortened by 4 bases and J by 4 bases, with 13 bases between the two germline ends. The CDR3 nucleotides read TGTGCCAGCAGTTCGAATACAGAGGTCTATGGCTACACCTTC. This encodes CASSSNTEVYGYTF.

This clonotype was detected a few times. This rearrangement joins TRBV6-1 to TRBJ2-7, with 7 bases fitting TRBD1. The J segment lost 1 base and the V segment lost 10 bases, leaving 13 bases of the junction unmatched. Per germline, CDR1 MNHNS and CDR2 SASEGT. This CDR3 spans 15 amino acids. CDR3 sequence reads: CATDGPGTASYEQYF. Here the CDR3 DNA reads TGTGCCACTGACGGGCCCGGGACAGCTTCCTACGAGCAGTACTTC.

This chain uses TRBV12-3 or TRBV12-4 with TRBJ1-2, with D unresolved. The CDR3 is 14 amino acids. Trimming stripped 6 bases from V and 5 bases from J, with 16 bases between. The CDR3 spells CASRPSAPGYGYTF. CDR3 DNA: TGTGCCAGCAGGCCTTCCGCCCCCGGGTATGGCTACACCTTC.

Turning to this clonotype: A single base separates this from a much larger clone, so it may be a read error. The CDR3 is CAGSPTGVGTDTQYF. The DNA of the CDR3 is TGTGCCGGCTCACCGACAGGGGTGGGCACAGATACGCAGTATTTT. This rearrangement joins TRBV18 to TRBJ2-3, with 8 positions matching TRBD1. The CDR3 length is 15 residues. The germline V gene encodes CDR1 KGHSH and CDR2 LQKENI.

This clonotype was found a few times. CDR3 in amino acids: CAISENGDPAYEQYF. Written as DNA, the CDR3 is TGTGCCATCAGTGAAAACGGGGACCCAGCCTACGAGCAGTACTTC. This chain links TRBV10-3 with TRBJ2-7; the D call may be TRBD1 or TRBD2 (5 bases each). V lost 3 bases and J lost 2, with 14 bases in between. The CDR3 has 15 amino acids. CDR1 is ENHRY, CDR2 SYGVKD, per germline.